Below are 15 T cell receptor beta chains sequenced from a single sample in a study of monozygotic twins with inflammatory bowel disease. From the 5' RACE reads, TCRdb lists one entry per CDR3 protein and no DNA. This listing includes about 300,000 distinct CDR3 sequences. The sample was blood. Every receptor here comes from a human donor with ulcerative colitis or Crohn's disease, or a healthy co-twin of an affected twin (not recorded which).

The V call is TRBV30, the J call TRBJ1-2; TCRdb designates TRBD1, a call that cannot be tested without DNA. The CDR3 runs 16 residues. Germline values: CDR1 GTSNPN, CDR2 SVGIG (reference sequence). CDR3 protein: CAWNLKSPTYGIGYTF. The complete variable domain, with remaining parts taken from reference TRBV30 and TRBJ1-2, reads SQTIHQWPATLVQPVGSPLSLECTVEGTSNPNLYWYRQAAGRGLQLLFYSVGIGQISSEVPQNLSASRPQDRQFILSSKKLLLSDSGFYLCAWNLKSPTYGIGYTFGSGTRLTVV.

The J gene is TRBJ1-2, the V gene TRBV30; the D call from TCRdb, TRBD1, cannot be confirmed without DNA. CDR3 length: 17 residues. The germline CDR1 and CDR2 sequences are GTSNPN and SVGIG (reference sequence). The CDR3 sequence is CAWSAEFWGPANYGYTF.

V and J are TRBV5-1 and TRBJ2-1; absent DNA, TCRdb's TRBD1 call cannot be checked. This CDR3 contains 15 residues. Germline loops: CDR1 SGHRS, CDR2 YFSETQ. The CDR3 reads CASSLVGATYNEQFF.

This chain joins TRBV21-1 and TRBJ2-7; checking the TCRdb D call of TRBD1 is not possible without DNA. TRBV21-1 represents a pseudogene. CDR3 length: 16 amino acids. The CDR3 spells CASSKAPGQRDHEQYF.

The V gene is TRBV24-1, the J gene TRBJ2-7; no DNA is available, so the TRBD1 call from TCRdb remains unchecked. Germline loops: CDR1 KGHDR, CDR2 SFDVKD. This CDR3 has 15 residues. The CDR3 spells CATSLGGSSSYEQYF.

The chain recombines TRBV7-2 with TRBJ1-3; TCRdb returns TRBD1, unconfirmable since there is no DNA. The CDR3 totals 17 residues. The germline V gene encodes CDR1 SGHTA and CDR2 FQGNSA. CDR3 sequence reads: CASSPLGPDPSGNTIYF.

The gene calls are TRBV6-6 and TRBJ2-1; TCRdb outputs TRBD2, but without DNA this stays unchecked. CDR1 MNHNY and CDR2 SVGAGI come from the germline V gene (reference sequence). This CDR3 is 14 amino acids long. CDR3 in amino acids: CASTRTSGNNEQFF.

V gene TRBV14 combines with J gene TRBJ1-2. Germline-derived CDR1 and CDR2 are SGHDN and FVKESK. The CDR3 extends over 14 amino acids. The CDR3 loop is CASSQGIPNYGYTF.

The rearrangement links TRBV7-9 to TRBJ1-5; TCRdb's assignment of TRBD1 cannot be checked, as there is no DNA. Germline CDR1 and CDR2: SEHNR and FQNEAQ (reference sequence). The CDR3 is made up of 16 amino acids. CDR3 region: CASSLEPARGNQPQHF.

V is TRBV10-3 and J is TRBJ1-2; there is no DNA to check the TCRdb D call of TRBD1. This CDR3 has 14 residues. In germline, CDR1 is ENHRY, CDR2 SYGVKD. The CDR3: CAISGDSLHYGYTF.

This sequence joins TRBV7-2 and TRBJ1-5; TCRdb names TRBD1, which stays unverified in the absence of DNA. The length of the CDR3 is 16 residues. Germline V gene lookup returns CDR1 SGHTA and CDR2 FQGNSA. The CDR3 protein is CASSLGTGISNQPQHF.

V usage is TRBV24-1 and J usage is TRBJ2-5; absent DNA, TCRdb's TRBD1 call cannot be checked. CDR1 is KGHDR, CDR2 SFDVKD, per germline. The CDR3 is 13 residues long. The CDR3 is CATMDTLGETQYF.

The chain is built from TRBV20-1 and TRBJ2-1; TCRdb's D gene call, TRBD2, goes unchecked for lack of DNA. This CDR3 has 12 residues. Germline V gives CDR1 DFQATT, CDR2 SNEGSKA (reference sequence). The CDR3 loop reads CSACSGTAEQFF.

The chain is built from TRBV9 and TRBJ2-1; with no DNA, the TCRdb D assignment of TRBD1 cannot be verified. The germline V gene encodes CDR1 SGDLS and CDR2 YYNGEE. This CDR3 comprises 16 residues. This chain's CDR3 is CASSPMLGPSYNEQFF.

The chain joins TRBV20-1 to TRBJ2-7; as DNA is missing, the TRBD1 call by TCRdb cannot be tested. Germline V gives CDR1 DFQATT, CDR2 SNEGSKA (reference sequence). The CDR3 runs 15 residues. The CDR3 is CSARTGGSATYEQYF.